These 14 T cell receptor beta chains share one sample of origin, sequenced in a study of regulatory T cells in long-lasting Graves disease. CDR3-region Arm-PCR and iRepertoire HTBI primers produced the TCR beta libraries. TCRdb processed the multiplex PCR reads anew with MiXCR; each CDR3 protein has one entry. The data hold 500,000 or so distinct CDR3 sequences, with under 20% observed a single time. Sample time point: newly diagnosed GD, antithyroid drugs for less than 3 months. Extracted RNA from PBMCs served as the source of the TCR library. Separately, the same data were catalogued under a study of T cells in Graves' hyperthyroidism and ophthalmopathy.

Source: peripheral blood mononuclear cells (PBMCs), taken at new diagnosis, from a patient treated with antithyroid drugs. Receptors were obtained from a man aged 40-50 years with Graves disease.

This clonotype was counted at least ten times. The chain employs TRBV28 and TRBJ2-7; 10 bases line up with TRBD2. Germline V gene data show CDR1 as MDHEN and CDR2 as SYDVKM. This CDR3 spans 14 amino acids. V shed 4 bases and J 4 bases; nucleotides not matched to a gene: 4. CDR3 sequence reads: CASSSGLAQYEQYF. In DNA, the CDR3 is TGTGCCAGCAGTTCGGGACTAGCGCAGTACGAGCAGTACTTC.

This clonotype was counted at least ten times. CDR3 in amino acids: CASSPRYEQFF. The CDR3, as DNA: TGTGCCAGCTCACCTAGGTATGAGCAGTTCTTC. The rearrangement uses TRBV18 and TRBJ2-1; D unclear. This CDR3 region has 11 residues. CDR1 KGHSH and CDR2 LQKENI come from the germline V gene. V dropped 3 bases and J dropped 8 bases, with 5 bases sitting between them.

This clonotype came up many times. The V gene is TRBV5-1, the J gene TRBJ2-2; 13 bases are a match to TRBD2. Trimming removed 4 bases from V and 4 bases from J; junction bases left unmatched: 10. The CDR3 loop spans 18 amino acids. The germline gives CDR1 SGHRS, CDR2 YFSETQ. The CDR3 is CASSPQSTSGRPTGELFF. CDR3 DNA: TGCGCCAGCAGCCCTCAATCGACTAGCGGGAGGCCCACCGGGGAGCTGTTTTTT. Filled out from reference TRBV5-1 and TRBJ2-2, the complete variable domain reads KAGVTQTPRYLIKTRGQQVTLSCSPISGHRSVSWYQQTPGQGLQFLFEYFSETQRNKGNFPGRFSGRQFSNSRSEMNVSTLELGDSALYLCASSPQSTSGRPTGELFFGEGSRLTVL.

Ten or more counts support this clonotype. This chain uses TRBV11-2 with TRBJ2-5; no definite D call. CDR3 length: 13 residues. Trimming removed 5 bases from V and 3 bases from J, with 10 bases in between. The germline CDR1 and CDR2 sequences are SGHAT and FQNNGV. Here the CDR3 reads CASSRGSKETQYF. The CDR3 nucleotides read TGTGCCAGCAGCCGAGGTTCTAAAGAGACCCAGTACTTC.

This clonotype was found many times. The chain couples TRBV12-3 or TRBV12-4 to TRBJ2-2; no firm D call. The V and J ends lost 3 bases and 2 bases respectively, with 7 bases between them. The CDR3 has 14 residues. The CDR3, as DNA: TGTGCCAGCAGTTTTGCGGAAAACACCGGGGAGCTGTTTTTT. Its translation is CASSFAENTGELFF.

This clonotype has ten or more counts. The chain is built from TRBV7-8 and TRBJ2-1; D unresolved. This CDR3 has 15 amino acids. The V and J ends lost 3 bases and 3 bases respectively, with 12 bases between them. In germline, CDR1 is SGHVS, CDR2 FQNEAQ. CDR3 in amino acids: CASSFNSERYNEQFF. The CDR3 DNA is TGTGCCAGCAGCTTCAACTCGGAACGCTACAATGAGCAGTTCTTC.

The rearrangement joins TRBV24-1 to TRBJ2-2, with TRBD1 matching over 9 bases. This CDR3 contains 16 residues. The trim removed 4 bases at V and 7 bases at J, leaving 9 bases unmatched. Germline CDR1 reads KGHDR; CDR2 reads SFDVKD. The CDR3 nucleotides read TGTGCCACCAGTGACCCCGGACAGGGGATGGGCGGGGAGCTGTTTTTT. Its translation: CATSDPGQGMGGELFF.

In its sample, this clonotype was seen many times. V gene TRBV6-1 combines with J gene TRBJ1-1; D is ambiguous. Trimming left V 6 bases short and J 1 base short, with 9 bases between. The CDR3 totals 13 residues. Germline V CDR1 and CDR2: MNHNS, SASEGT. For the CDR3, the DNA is TGTGCCAGCAGGGCCTGGGGGAACACTGAAGCTTTCTTT. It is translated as CASRAWGNTEAFF.

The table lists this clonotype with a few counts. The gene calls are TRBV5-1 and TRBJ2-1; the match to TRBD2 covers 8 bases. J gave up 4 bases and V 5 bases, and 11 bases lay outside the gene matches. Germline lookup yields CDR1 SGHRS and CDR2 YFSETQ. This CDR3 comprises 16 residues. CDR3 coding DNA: TGCGCCAGCAGGCCTACTACTAGCGGCTCTTACAATGAGCAGTTCTTC. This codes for CASRPTTSGSYNEQFF.

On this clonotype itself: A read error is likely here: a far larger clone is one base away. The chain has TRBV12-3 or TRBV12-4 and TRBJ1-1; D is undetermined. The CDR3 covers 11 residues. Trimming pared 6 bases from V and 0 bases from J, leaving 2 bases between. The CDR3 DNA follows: TGTGCCAGCAGATTGAACACTGAAGCTTTCTTT. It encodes CASRLNTEAFF.

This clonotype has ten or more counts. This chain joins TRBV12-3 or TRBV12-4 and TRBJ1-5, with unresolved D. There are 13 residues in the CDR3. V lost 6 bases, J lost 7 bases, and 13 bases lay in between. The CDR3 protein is CASSQGMDQPQHF. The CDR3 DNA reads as TGTGCCAGCAGCCAAGGGATGGACCAGCCCCAGCATTTT.

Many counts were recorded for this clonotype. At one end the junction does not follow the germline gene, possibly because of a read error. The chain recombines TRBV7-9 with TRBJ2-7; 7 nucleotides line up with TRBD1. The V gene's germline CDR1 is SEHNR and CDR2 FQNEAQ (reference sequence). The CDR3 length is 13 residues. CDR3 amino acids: CASRLTGTETLDF. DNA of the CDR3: TGTGCCAGCAGACTTACCGGGACAGAGACGCTAGACTTC.

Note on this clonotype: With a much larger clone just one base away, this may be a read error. As DNA, the CDR3 is TGTGCCAACAGCGAACGACAGGGCTTGAACACTGAAGCTTTCTTT. It specifies CANSERQGLNTEAFF. The J gene is TRBJ1-1, the V gene TRBV7-9; 7 positions match TRBD1. The CDR3 is 15 amino acids. The germline V gene encodes CDR1 SEHNR and CDR2 FQNEAQ (reference sequence).

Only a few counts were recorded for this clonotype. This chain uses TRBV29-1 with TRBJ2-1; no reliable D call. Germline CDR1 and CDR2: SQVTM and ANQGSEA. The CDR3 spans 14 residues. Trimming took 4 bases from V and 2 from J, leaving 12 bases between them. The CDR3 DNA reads TGCAGCGTTGCCTTCGGGCCAACCTACAATGAGCAGTTCTTC. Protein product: CSVAFGPTYNEQFF.